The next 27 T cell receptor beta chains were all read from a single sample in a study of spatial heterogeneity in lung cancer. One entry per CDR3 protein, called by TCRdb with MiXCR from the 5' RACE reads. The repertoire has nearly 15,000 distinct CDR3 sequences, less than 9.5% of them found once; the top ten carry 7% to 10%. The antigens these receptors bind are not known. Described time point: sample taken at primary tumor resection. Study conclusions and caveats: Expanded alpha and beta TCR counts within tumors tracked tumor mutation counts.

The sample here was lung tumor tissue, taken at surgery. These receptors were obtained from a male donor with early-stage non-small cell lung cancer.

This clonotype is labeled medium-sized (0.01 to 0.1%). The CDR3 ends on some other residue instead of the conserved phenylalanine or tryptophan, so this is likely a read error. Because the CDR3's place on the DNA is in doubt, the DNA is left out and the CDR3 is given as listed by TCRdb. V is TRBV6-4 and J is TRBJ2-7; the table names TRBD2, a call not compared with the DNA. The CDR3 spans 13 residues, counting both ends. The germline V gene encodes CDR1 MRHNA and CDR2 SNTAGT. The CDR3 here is CASSGGRTGLGSP.

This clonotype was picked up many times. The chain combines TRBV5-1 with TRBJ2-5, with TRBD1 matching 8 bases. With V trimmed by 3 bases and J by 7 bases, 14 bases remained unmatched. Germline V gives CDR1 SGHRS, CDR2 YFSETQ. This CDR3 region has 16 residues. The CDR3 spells CASSSFLGQGQATQYF. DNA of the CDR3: TGCGCCAGCAGCTCCTTCCTAGGACAGGGCCAGGCGACCCAGTACTTC.

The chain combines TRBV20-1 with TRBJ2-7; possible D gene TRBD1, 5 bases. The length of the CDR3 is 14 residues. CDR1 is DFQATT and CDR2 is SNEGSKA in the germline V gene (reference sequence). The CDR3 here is CSSRDRRTSPEQYV. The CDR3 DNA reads TGCAGTTCTAGAGATAGGCGGACATCCCCCGAGCAGTACGTC.

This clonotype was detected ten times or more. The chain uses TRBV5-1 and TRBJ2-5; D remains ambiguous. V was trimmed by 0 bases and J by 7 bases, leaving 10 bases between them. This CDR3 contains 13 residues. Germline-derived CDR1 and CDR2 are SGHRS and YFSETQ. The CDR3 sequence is CASSLDLGWTQYF. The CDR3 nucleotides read TGCGCCAGCAGCTTGGATCTGGGGTGGACCCAGTACTTC. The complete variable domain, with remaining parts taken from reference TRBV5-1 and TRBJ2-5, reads KAGVTQTPRYLIKTRGQQVTLSCSPISGHRSVSWYQQTPGQGLQFLFEYFSETQRNKGNFPGRFSGRQFSNSRSEMNVSTLELGDSALYLCASSLDLGWTQYFGPGTRLLVL.

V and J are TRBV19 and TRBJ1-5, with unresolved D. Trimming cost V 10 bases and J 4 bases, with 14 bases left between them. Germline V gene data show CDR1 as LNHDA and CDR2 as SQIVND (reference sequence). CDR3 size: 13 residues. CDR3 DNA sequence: TGTGCCACCTCTGGGGTAGGGAATCAGCCCCAGCATTTT. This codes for CATSGVGNQPQHF.

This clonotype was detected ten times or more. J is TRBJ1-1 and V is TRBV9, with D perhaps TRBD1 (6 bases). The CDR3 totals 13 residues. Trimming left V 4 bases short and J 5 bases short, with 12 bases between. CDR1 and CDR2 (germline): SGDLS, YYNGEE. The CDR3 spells CASSPDRVTEAFF. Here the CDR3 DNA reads TGTGCCAGCAGCCCGGACAGAGTAACTGAAGCTTTCTTT.

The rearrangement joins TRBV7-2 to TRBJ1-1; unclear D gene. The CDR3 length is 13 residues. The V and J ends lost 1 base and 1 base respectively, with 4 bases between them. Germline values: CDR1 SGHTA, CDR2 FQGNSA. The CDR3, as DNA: TGTGCCAGCAGCTTAGTTCCGAACACTGAAGCTTTCTTT. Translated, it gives CASSLVPNTEAFF.

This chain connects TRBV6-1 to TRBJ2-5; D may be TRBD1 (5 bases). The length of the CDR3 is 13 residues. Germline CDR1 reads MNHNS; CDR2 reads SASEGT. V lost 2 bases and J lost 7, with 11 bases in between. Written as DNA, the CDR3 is TGTGCCAGCAGTGAACGACTGCAGGGGACCCAGTACTTC. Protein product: CASSERLQGTQYF.

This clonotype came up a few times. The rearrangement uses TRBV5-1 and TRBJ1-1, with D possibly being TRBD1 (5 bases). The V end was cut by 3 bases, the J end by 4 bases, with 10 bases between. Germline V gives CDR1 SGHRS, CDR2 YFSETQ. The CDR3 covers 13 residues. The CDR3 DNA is TGCGCCAGCAGCTCAGGGCGAAGCACTGAAGCTTTCTTT. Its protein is CASSSGRSTEAFF.

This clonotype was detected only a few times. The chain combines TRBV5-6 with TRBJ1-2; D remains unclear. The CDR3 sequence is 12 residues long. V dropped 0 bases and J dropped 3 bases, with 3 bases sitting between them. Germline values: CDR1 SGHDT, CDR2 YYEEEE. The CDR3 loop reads CASSLVYYGYTF. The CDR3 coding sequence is TGTGCCAGCAGCTTGGTCTACTATGGCTACACCTTC.

DNA for the CDR3: TGTGCCAGTGGACAGTCTCAGCTGTCGGCGAACACCGGGGAGCTGTTTTTT. Protein sequence: CASGQSQLSANTGELFF. V and J are TRBV19 and TRBJ2-2, with D possibly TRBD1 on 6 matching bases. Germline CDR1 is LNHDA and CDR2 is SQIVND (reference sequence). V lost 8 bases to trimming and J lost 0 bases, with 19 bases between them. CDR3 length: 17 residues.

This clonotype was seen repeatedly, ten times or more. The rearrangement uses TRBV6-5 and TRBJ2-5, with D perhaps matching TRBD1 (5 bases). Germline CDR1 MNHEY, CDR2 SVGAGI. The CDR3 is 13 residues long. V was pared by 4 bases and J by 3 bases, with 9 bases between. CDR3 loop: CASSSGSEETQYF. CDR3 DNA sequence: TGTGCCAGCAGTTCAGGGTCTGAAGAGACCCAGTACTTC.

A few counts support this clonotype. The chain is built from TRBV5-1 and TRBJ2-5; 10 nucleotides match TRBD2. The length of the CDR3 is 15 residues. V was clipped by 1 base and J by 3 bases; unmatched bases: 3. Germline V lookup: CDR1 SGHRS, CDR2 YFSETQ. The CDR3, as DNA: TGCGCCAGCAGCTTGCTAGCGGGGGTTAAAGAGACCCAGTACTTC. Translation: CASSLLAGVKETQYF.

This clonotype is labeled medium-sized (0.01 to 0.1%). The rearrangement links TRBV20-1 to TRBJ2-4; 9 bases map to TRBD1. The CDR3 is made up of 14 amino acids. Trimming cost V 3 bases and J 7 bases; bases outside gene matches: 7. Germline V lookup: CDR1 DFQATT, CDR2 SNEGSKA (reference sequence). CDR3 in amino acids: CSASETGGGNIQYF. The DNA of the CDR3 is TGCAGTGCTAGCGAGACAGGGGGGGGGAACATTCAGTACTTC.

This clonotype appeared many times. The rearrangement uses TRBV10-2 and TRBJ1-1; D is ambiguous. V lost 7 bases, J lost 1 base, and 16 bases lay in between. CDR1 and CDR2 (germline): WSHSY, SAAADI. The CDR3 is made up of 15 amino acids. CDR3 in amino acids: CASMKAGLKNTEAFF. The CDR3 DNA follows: TGCGCCAGCATGAAGGCTGGTTTAAAGAACACTGAAGCTTTCTTT.

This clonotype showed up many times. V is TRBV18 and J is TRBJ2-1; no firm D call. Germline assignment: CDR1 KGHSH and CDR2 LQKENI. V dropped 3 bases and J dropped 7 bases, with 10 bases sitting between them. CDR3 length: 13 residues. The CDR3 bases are TGTGCCAGCTCACCCCCGGCCTGGAATGAGCAGTTCTTC. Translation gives CASSPPAWNEQFF.

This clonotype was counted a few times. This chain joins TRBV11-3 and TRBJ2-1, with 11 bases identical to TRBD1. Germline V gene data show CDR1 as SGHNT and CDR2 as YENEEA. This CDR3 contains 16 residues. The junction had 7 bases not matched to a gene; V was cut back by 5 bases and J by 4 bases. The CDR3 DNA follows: TGTGCCAGCAGCCCGTCCGGGACAGGGGGATACAATGAGCAGTTCTTC. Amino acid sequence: CASSPSGTGGYNEQFF.

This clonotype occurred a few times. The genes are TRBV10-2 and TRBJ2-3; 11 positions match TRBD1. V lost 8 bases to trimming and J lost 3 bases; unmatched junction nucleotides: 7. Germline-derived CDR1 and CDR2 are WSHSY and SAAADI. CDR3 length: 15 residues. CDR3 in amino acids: CASVGQGASTDTQYF. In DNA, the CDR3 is TGCGCCAGCGTCGGACAGGGGGCGAGTACAGATACGCAGTATTTT.

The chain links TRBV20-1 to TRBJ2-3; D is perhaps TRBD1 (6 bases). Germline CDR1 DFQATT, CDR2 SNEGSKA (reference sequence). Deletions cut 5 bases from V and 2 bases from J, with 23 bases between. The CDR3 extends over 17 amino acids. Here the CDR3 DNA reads TGCAGTGCTGTATCGGGACCGGGACACCCCTACACAGATACGCAGTATTTT. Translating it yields CSAVSGPGHPYTDTQYF.

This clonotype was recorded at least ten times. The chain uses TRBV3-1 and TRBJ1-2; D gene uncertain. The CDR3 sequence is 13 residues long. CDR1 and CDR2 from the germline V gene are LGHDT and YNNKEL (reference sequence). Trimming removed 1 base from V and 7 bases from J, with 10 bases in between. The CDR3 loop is CASSQVLYSGYTF. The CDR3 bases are TGTGCCAGCAGCCAAGTCTTGTACTCTGGCTACACCTTC.

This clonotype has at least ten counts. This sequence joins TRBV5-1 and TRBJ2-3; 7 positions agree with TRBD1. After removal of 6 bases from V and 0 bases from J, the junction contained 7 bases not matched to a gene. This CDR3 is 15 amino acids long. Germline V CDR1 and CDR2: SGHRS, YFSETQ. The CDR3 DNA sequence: TGCGCCAGCACCAGGGACAGTCCTAGCACAGATACGCAGTATTTT. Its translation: CASTRDSPSTDTQYF.

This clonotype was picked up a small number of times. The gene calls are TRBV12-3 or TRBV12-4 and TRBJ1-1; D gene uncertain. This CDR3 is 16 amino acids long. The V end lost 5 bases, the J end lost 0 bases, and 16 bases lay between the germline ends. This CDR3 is CASSPLSRSMNTEAFF. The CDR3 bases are TGTGCCAGCAGTCCCCTTAGCCGTTCAATGAACACTGAAGCTTTCTTT.

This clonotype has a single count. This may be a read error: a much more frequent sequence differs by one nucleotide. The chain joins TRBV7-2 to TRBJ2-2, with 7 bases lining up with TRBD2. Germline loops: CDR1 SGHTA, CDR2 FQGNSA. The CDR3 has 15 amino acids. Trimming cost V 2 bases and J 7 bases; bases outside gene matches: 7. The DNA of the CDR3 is TGTGCCAGCAGCTTAACTAGCGAGGCTAACGGGGAGCTGTTTTTT. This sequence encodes CASSLTSEANGELFF.

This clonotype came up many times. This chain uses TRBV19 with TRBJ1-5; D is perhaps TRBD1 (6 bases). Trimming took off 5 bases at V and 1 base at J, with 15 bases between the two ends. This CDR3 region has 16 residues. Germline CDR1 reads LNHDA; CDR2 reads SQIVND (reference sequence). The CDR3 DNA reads TGTGCCAGTAGTCGTGATGGGGGGGCGAGCAATCAGCCCCAGCATTTT. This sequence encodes CASSRDGGASNQPQHF.

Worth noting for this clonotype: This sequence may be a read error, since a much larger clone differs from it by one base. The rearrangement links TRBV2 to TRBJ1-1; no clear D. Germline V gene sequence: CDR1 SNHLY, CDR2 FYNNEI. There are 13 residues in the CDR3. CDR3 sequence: CASRRGVSTEASF. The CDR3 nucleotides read TGTGCCAGCCGCCGTGGGGTGAGCACTGAAGCTTCCTTT.

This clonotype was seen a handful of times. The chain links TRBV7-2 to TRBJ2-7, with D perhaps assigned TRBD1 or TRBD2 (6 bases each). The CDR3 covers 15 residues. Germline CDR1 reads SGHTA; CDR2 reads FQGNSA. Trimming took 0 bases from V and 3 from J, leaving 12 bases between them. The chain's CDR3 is CASSLAIGGFYEQYV. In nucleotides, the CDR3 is TGTGCCAGCAGCTTAGCGATCGGGGGCTTCTACGAGCAGTACGTC.

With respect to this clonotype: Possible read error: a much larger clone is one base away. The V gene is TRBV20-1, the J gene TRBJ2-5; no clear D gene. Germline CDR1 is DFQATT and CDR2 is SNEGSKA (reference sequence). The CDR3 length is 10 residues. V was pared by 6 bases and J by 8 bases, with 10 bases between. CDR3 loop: CSAVFGTQYF. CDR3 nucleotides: TGCAGTGCCGTTTTTGGAACCCAGTACTTC.